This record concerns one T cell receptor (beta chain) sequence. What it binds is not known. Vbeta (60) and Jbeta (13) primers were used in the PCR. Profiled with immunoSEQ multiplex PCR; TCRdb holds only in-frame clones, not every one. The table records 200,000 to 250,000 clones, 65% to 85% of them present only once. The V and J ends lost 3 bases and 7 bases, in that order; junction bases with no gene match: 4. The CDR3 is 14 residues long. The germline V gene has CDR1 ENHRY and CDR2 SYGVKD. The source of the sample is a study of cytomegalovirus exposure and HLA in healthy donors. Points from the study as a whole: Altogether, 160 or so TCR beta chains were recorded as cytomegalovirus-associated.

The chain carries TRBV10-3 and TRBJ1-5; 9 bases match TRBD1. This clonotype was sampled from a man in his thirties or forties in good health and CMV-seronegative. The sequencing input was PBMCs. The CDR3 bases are TGTGCCATCAGTGACCCGGACAGGGGCCAGCCCCAGCATTTT. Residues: CAISDPDRGQPQHF.